The present entry profiles one T cell receptor (beta chain) with its context. CDR1 and CDR2 (germline): SGHVS, FQNEAQ. V lost 3 bases, J lost 0 bases, and 14 bases lay in between. This CDR3 region has 16 residues. The sample originates from a study of control samples from healthy donors and cancer patients. Some clones are missing from TCRdb's copy, which holds only in-frame ones; the method was immunoSEQ multiplex PCR. This sample has about 79,000 clones; approximately 93% occur once, and the top ten carry roughly 1.3%. The gene calls are TRBV7-8 and TRBJ2-5, with D hard to call. The TCR comes from a middle-aged woman with lung cancer. Sequencing used PBMCs. DNA of the CDR3: TGTGCCAGCAGCTTCGGTGGGCAGACGTACCAAGAGACCCAGTACTTC. The encoded protein is CASSFGGQTYQETQYF.